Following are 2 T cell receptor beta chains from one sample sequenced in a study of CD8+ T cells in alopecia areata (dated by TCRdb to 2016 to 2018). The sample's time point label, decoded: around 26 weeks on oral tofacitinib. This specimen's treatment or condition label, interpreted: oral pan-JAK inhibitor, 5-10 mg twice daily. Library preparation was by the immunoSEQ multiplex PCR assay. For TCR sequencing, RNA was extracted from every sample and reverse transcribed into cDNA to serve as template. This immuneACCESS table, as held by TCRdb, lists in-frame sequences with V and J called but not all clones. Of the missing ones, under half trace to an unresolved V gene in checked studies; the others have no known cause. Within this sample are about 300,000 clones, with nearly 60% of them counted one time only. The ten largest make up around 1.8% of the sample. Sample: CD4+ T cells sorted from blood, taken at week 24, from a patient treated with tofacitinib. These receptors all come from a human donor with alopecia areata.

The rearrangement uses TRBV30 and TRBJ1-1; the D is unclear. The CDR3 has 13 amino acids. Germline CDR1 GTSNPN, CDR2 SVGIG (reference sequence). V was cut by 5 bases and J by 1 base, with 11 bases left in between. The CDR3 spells CAWATDSNTEAFF. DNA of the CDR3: TGTGCCTGGGCCACGGATTCGAACACTGAAGCTTTCTTT.

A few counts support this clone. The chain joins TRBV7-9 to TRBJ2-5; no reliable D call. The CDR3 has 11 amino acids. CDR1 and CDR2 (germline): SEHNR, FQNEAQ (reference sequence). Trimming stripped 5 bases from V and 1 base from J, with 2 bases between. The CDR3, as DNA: TGTGCCAGCAGCGCCCAAGAGACCCAGTACTTC. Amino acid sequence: CASSAQETQYF.